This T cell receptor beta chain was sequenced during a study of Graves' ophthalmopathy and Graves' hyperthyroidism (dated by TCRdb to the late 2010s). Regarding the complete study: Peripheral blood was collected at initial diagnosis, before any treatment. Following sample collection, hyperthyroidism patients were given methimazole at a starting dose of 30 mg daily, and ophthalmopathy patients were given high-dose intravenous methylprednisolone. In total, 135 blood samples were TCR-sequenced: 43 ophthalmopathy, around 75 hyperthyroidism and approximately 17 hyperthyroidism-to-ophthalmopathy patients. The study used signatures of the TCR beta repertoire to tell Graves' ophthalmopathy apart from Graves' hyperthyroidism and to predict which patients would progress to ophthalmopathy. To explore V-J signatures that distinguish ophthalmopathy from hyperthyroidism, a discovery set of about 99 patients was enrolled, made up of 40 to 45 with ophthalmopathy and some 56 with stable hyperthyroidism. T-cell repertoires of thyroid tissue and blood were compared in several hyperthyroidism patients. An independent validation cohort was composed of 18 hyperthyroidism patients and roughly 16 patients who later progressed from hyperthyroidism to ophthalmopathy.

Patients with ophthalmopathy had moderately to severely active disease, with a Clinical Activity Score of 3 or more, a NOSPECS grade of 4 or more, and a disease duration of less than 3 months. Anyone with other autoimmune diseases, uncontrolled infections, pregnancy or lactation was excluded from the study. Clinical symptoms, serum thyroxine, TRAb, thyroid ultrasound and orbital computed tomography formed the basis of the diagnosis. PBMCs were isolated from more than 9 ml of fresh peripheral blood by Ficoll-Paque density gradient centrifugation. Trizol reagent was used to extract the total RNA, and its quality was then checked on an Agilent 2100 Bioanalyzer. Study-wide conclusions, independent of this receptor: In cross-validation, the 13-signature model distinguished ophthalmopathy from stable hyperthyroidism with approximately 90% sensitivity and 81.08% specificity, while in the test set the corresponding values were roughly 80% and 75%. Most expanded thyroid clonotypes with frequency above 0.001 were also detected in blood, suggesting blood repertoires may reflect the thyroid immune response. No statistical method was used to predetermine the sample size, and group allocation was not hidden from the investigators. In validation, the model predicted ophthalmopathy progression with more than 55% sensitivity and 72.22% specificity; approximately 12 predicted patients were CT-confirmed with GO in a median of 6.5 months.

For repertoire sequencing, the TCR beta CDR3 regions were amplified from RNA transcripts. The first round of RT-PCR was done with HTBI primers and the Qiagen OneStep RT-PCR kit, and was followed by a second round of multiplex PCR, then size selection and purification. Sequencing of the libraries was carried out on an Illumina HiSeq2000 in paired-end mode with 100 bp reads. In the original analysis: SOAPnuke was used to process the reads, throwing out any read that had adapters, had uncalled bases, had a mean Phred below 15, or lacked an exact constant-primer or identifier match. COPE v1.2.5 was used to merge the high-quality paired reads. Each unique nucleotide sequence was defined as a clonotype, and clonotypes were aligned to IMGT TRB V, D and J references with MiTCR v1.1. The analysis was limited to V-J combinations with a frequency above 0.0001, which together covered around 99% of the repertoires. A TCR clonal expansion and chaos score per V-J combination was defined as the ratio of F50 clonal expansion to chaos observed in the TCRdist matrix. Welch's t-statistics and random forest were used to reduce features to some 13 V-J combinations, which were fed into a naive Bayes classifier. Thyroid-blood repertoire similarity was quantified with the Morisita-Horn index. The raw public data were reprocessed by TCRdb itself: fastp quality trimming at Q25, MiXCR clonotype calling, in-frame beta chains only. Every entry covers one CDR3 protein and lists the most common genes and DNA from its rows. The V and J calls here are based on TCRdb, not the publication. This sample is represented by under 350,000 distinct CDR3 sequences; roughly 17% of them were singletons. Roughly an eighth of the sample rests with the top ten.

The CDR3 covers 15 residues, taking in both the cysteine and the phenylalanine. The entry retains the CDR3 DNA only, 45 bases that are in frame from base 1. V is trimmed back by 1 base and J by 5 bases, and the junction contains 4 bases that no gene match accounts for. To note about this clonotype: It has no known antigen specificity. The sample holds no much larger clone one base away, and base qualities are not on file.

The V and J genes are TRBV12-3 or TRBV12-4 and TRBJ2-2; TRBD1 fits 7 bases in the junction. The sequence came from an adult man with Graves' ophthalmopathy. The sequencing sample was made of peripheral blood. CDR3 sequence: CASSLGQGMTGELFF. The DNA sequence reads TGTGCCAGCAGTTTAGGACAGGGAATGACCGGGGAGCTGTTTTTT.